Listed here is a single T cell receptor (beta chain). Clones were read by immunoSEQ multiplex PCR, and TCRdb kept only the in-frame ones, dropping some. The table lists approximately 69,000 clones, around 94% of them singletons. This sample was taken from a study of OX40 agonist ivuxolimab in advanced cancers. V shed 5 bases and J shed 4 bases, with 12 bases lying between them. Germline V lookup: CDR1 SGHAT, CDR2 FQNNGV. This CDR3 spans 14 amino acids. The source of this sequence is an adult with an advanced solid tumor such as melanoma, head and neck, liver or kidney cancer. J is TRBJ2-1 and V is TRBV11-2, with D tentatively TRBD2 (6 bases). Sequenced here: CD4+ or CD8+ T cells sorted from blood, sampled in a trial of the OX40 agonist ivuxolimab. CDR3 residues: CASSLIGGYNEQFF. The CDR3 DNA reads TGTGCCAGCAGCCTCATCGGGGGTTACAATGAGCAGTTCTTC.